The 21 T cell receptor beta chains presented below share a single source sample, sequenced in a study of neurological immune-mediated disorders. One entry per CDR3 protein results from TCRdb running MiXCR on the 5' RACE reads. The sample carries tens of thousands of distinct CDR3 sequences, about a sixth recorded once. The sample consisted of PBMCs. The source is a woman aged 40 to 55 in good health.

This clonotype showed up many times. CDR3 nucleotides: TGTGCCAGCAGTTTTGCCTTCACCAGGGGGCTTGGGAATTCACCCCTCCACTTT. Translated, it gives CASSFAFTRGLGNSPLHF. The V call is TRBV6-2 or TRBV6-3, the J call TRBJ1-6; 8 bases fit TRBD1. This CDR3 comprises 18 residues. CDR1 and CDR2 from the germline V gene are MNHEY and SVGEGT. The V and J ends lost 4 bases and 7 bases, in that order; junction bases with no gene match: 15.

This clonotype was seen at least ten times. The rearrangement uses TRBV5-1 and TRBJ1-2, with 8 nucleotides matching TRBD1. CDR3 length: 14 residues. Trimming at V came to 4 bases and at J to 6 bases, leaving 8 bases not matched to a gene. Germline CDR1 reads SGHRS; CDR2 reads YFSETQ. DNA of the CDR3: TGCGCCAGCAGCCCTAGAGGACAGGGAAATGGCTACACCTTC. It specifies CASSPRGQGNGYTF.

This clonotype has at least ten counts. The chain carries TRBV5-1 and TRBJ2-3; TRBD2 agrees at 9 bases. Germline V gives CDR1 SGHRS, CDR2 YFSETQ. Trimming at V came to 0 bases and at J to 1 base, leaving 0 bases not matched to a gene. The CDR3 is 15 amino acids. The CDR3 is CASSLASGGTDTQYF. The CDR3 DNA is TGCGCCAGCAGCTTGGCTAGCGGGGGCACAGATACGCAGTATTTT.

The chain has TRBV6-2 or TRBV6-3 and TRBJ2-1; 12 nucleotides line up with TRBD1. The CDR3 has 15 amino acids. The germline gives CDR1 MNHEY, CDR2 SVGEGT. CDR3 in amino acids: CDNTPGGTGGVEQFF. The CDR3 DNA reads as TGTGACAACACCCCTGGCGGGACAGGGGGCGTTGAGCAGTTCTTC.

This clonotype was observed many times. This chain joins TRBV12-3 or TRBV12-4 and TRBJ2-2, with 7 bases that match TRBD1. The junction had 6 bases not matched to a gene; V was cut back by 6 bases and J by 5 bases. This CDR3 is built from 14 residues. The chain's CDR3 is CASSPGTVTGELFF. For the CDR3, the DNA is TGTGCCAGCAGCCCCGGGACAGTTACCGGGGAGCTGTTTTTT.

This clonotype was detected many times. This chain links TRBV12-3 or TRBV12-4 with TRBJ1-5; the D is unclear. The CDR3 covers 13 residues. Trimming stripped 4 bases from V and 7 bases from J, with 11 bases between. Here the CDR3 DNA reads TGTGCCAGCAGTTGGGCCCACGCCCAGCCCCAGCATTTT. It is translated as CASSWAHAQPQHF.

V is TRBV6-6 and J is TRBJ1-5; no clear D gene. Germline V gives CDR1 MNHNY, CDR2 SVGAGI (reference sequence). CDR3 length equals 12 residues. V lost 7 bases, J lost 1 base, and 5 bases lay in between. In DNA form, the CDR3 reads TGTGCCAGCATTGGCAGCAATCAGCCCCAGCATTTT. This translates into CASIGSNQPQHF.

This chain connects TRBV19 to TRBJ2-1, with 9 bases that match TRBD1. With V trimmed by 5 bases and J by 5 bases, 4 bases remained unmatched. This CDR3 has 14 residues. The germline V gene encodes CDR1 LNHDA and CDR2 SQIVND (reference sequence). This CDR3 reads CASSFRDRDNEQFF. The CDR3 nucleotides are TGTGCCAGTAGTTTTCGGGACAGGGACAATGAGCAGTTCTTC.

The chain recombines TRBV6-1 with TRBJ2-3; D might be TRBD1 (6 bases). The V gene's germline CDR1 is MNHNS and CDR2 SASEGT. Trimming took 3 bases from V and 1 from J, leaving 8 bases between them. The CDR3 runs 14 residues. The CDR3 reads CASSDRQGTDTQYF. The CDR3 DNA is TGTGCCAGCAGTGACCGACAGGGCACAGATACGCAGTATTTT.

Ten or more counts support this clonotype. J is TRBJ1-4 and V is TRBV25-1, with D unclear. There are 13 residues in the CDR3. The germline gives CDR1 MGHDK, CDR2 SYGVNS. Deletions cut 5 bases from V and 5 bases from J, with 9 bases between. CDR3 amino acids: CASSRLKNEKLFF. CDR3 DNA sequence: TGTGCCAGCAGTCGGCTGAAAAATGAAAAACTGTTTTTT.

This clonotype was recorded at least ten times. J is TRBJ1-2 and V is TRBV2; maybe TRBD1 (6 bases). Germline assignment: CDR1 SNHLY and CDR2 FYNNEI. The V end lost 6 bases, the J end lost 5 bases, and 19 bases lay between the germline ends. The CDR3 sequence is 15 residues long. The CDR3 sequence: CASRPRGEGGYGYTF. DNA of the CDR3: TGTGCCAGCAGACCCCGCGGGGAGGGGGGTTATGGCTACACCTTC. Variable domain in full (rest from reference TRBV2 and TRBJ1-2): EPEVTQTPSHQVTQMGQEVILRCVPISNHLYFYWYRQILGQKVEFLVSFYNNEISEKSEIFDDQFSVERPDGSNFTLKIRSTKLEDSAMYFCASRPRGEGGYGYTFGSGTRLTVV.

There are many counts of this clonotype. The rearrangement links TRBV24-1 to TRBJ2-5; tentatively, D is TRBD2 (6 bases). Germline CDR1 reads KGHDR; CDR2 reads SFDVKD. The V gene lost 3 bases and the J gene lost 10 bases, with 23 bases spanning the gap. CDR3 size: 16 residues. The CDR3 coding sequence is TGTGCCACCAGTGATGGAGACAGCCTCGTCGGGGGTGGCCAGTACTTC. Protein: CATSDGDSLVGGGQYF.

This clonotype was found many times. The chain has TRBV4-3 and TRBJ2-3; D is unresolved. The V end was cut by 0 bases, the J end by 6 bases, with 10 bases between. The CDR3 totals 14 residues. The germline V gene has CDR1 LGHNA and CDR2 YSLEER. The CDR3 region has the DNA TGCGCCAGCAGCCAAGAGGCGCGAGAGGATACGCAGTATTTT. It is translated as CASSQEAREDTQYF.

This clonotype was detected ten times or more. V and J are TRBV5-1 and TRBJ2-1; no clear D. V was cut by 0 bases and J by 5 bases, with 12 bases left in between. There are 15 residues in the CDR3. Germline V CDR1 and CDR2: SGHRS, YFSETQ. The CDR3 region is CASSLASLGNNEQFF. DNA for the CDR3: TGCGCCAGCAGCTTGGCGTCTCTGGGAAACAATGAGCAGTTCTTC.

This clonotype occurred many times. The rearrangement joins TRBV9 to TRBJ2-3; D gene unclear. Germline V gives CDR1 SGDLS, CDR2 YYNGEE. The CDR3 is 14 amino acids. V was trimmed by 4 bases and J by 6 bases, leaving 15 bases between them. In DNA form, the CDR3 reads TGTGCCAGCAGCACCCGGGTAGGGTCCGATACGCAGTATTTT. Translation: CASSTRVGSDTQYF. Full variable domain (missing parts from reference TRBV9 and TRBJ2-3): DSGVTQTPKHLITATGQRVTLRCSPRSGDLSVYWYQQSLDQGLQFLIQYYNGEERAKGNILERFSAQQFPDLHSELNLSSLELGDSALYFCASSTRVGSDTQYFGPGTRLTVL.

This clonotype was counted ten times or more. V usage is TRBV7-2 and J usage is TRBJ1-4, with D hard to call. The CDR3 extends over 15 amino acids. V was clipped by 1 base and J by 5 bases, with 11 bases between them. Germline V gene lookup returns CDR1 SGHTA and CDR2 FQGNSA. CDR3 protein: CASSLEPEKNEKLFF. The CDR3 DNA reads as TGTGCCAGCAGCTTAGAGCCGGAGAAGAATGAAAAACTGTTTTTT.

This chain uses TRBV7-2 with TRBJ2-1; D unclear. Per germline, CDR1 SGHTA and CDR2 FQGNSA. V shed 7 bases and J shed 6 bases, with 13 bases lying between them. The length of the CDR3 is 13 residues. Here the CDR3 reads CASNPSPGNEQFF. DNA for the CDR3: TGTGCCAGCAACCCATCGCCGGGCAATGAGCAGTTCTTC.

The sample holds many counts of this clonotype. The rearrangement joins TRBV20-1 to TRBJ2-7; no definite D call. This CDR3 contains 14 residues. Deletions cut 4 bases from V and 3 bases from J, with 16 bases between. Germline V gene lookup returns CDR1 DFQATT and CDR2 SNEGSKA (reference sequence). The DNA of the CDR3 is TGCAGTGCTAAGGAGAGCTCTAATAGCTACGAGCAGTACGTC. As protein: CSAKESSNSYEQYV.

In its sample, this clonotype was seen many times. The chain recombines TRBV7-2 with TRBJ2-3; D uncertain. Germline-derived CDR1 and CDR2 are SGHTA and FQGNSA. V shed 1 base and J shed 1 base, with 6 bases lying between them. CDR3 length equals 14 residues. The CDR3, as DNA: TGTGCCAGCAGCTTAGGAGATGGCACAGATACGCAGTATTTT. This sequence encodes CASSLGDGTDTQYF. Full variable domain (missing parts from reference TRBV7-2 and TRBJ2-3): GAGVSQSPSNKVTEKGKDVELRCDPISGHTALYWYRQSLGQGLEFLIYFQGNSAPDKSGLPSDRFSAERTGGSVSTLTIQRTQQEDSAVYLCASSLGDGTDTQYFGPGTRLTVL.

This clonotype was picked up many times. The rearrangement joins TRBV15 to TRBJ2-7; a possible D gene is TRBD1 (6 bases). The V and J ends lost 4 bases and 3 bases respectively, with 10 bases between them. This CDR3 region has 13 residues. From germline, CDR1 is LNHNV and CDR2 YYDKDF (reference sequence). CDR3 nucleotides: TGTGCCACCAGCATCGACAGGCGCTACGAGCAGTACTTC. Its protein product is CATSIDRRYEQYF. Using reference TRBV15 and TRBJ2-7 for the parts outside the CDR3, the full variable domain is DAMVIQNPRYQVTQFGKPVTLSCSQTLNHNVMYWYQQKSSQAPKLLFHYYDKDFNNEADTPDNFQSRRPNTSFCFLDIRSPGLGDTAMYLCATSIDRRYEQYFGPGTRLTVT.

This clonotype was picked up many times. This chain uses TRBV12-3 or TRBV12-4 with TRBJ2-5, with D maybe TRBD2 (7 bases). Deletions cut 6 bases from V and 3 bases from J, with 20 bases between. The length of the CDR3 is 16 residues. CDR3 loop: CASSPRGAHYKETQYF. The DNA of the CDR3 is TGTGCCAGCAGCCCCCGGGGGGCCCATTACAAAGAGACCCAGTACTTC.